The TCR beta chain described here comes from a study of T cell responses to AZD1222 COVID-19 vaccine. Study observations and caveats: Baseline seropositives among AZD1222 recipients totaled only six. Two doses of AZD1222 preceded a rise in Spike-specific TCR breadth and depth. Of spike-specific TCRs, nearly half reportedly target regions left unmutated in variants.

Germline CDR1 is MNHEY and CDR2 is SVGAGI. J lost 6 bases, V lost 2 bases, and 7 bases had no gene match. This CDR3 spans 15 amino acids. TCRdb's table, derived via immunoSEQ multiplex PCR, lists solely in-frame clones and lacks some. The data show 100,000 to 150,000 clones, over 75% seen once. Remarks on this clone: No antigen is known for it.

The chain joins TRBV6-5 to TRBJ2-7, with 10 bases matching TRBD2. This TCR derives from an adult in good health. The sequenced sample was peripheral blood, obtained on day 0 of AZD1222 vaccination. The DNA for the CDR3 is TGTGCCAGCAGTTACCGCAGCGGGGGGGCCCGCGAGCAGTACTTC. Translated, it gives CASSYRSGGAREQYF.